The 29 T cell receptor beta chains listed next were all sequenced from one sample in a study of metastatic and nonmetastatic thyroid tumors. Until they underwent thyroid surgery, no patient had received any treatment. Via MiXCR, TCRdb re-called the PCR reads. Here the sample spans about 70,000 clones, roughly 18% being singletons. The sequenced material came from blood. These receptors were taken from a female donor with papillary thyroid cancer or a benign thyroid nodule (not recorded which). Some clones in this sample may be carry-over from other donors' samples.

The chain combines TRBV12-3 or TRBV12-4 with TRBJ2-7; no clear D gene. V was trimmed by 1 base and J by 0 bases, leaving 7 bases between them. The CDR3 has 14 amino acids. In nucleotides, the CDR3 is TGTGCCAGCAGTTTAGGTGGGAACTCCTACGAGCAGTACTTC. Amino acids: CASSLGGNSYEQYF.

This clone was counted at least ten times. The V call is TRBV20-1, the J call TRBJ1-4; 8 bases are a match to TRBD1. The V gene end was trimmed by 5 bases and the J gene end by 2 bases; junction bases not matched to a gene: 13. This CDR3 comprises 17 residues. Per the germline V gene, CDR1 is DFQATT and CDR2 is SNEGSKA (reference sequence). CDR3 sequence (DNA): TGCAGTGCTTGGGGCAGGGGGCTGTCGGTGACTAATGAAAAACTGTTTTTT. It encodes CSAWGRGLSVTNEKLFF.

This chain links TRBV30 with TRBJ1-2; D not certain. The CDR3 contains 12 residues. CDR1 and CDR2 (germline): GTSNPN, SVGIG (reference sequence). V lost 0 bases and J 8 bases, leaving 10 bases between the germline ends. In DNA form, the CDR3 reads TGTGCCTGGAGTGTAGCCGGCCTCGGCTACACCTTC. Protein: CAWSVAGLGYTF. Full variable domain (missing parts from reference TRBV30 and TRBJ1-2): SQTIHQWPATLVQPVGSPLSLECTVEGTSNPNLYWYRQAAGRGLQLLFYSVGIGQISSEVPQNLSASRPQDRQFILSSKKLLLSDSGFYLCAWSVAGLGYTFGSGTRLTVV.

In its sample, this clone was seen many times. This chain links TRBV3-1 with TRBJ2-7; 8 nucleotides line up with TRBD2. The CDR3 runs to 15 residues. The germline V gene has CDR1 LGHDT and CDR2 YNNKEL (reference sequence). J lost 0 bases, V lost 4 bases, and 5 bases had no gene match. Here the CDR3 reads CASSPASGSSYEQYF. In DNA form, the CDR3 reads TGTGCCAGCAGCCCCGCGAGCGGGAGCTCCTACGAGCAGTACTTC.

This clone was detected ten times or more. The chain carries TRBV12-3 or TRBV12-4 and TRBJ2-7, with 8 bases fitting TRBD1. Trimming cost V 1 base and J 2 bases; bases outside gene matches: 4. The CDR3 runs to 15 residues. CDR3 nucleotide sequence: TGTGCCAGCAGTTTAGGGGGGACAGGAGCCTACGAGCAGTACTTC. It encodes CASSLGGTGAYEQYF.

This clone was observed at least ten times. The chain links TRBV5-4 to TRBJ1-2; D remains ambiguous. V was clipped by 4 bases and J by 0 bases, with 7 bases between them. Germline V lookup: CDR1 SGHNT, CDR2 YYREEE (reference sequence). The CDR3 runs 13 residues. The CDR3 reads CASSTLSNYGYTF. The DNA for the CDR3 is TGTGCCAGCAGCACACTTTCTAACTATGGCTACACCTTC.

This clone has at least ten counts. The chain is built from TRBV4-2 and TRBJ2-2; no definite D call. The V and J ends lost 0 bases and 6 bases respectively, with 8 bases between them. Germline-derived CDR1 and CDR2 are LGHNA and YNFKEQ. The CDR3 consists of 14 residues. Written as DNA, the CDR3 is TGTGCCAGCAGCCAAGATCTGGGGTCCGGGGAGCTGTTTTTT. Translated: CASSQDLGSGELFF.

The CDR3 protein is CASSQDDGDRPYEQYF. The DNA for the CDR3 is TGTGCCAGCAGCCAAGATGACGGGGACCGTCCCTACGAGCAGTACTTC. The chain links TRBV4-2 to TRBJ2-7; D assignment may be TRBD1 or TRBD2 (5 bases each). From germline, CDR1 is LGHNA and CDR2 YNFKEQ. V was clipped by 0 bases and J by 2 bases, with 14 bases between them. This CDR3 is built from 16 residues.

CDR3 in amino acids: CASRTPGQGYEQYF. In DNA form, the CDR3 reads TGTGCCAGCAGGACACCGGGACAGGGATACGAGCAGTACTTC. The chain has TRBV6-2 or TRBV6-3 and TRBJ2-7, with 9 bases matching TRBD1. Trimming removed 6 bases from V and 4 bases from J; junction bases left unmatched: 7. Germline assignment: CDR1 MNHEY and CDR2 SVGEGT. The CDR3 runs to 14 residues.

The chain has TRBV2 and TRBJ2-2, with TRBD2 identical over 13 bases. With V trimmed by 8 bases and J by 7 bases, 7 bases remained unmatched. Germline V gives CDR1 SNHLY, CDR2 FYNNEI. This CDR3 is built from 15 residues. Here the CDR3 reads CASSTSGRHSGELFF. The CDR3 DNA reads TGTGCCAGCTCGACTAGCGGGAGGCATAGCGGGGAGCTGTTTTTT.

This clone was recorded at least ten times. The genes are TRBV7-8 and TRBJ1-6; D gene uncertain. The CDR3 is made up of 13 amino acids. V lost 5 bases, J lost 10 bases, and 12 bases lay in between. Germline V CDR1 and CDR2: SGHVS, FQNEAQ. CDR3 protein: CASSIDMGSPLHF. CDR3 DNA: TGTGCCAGCAGCATCGATATGGGATCACCCCTCCACTTT.

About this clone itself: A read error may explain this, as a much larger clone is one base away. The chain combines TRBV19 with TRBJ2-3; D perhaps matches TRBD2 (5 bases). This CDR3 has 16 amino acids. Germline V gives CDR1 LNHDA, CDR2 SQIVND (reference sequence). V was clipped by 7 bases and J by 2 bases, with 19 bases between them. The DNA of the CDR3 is TGTGCCAGTATTCTATGGACTGGGCCAAACACAGATACGCAGTATTTT. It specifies CASILWTGPNTDTQYF.

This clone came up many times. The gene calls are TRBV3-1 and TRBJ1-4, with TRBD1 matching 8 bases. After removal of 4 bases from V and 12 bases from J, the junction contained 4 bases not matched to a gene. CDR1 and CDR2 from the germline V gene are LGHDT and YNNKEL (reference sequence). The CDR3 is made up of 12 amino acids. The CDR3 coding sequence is TGTGCCAGCAGCCGGCCACAGGGGGAACTGTTTTTT. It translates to CASSRPQGELFF.

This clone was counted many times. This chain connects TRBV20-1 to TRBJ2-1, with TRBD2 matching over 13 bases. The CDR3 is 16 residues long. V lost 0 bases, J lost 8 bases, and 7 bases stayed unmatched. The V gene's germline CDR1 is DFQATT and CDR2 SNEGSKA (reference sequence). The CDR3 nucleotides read TGCAGTGCTAGAGATCGGACTAGCGGGAGTGTATATGAGCAGTTCTTC. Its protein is CSARDRTSGSVYEQFF.

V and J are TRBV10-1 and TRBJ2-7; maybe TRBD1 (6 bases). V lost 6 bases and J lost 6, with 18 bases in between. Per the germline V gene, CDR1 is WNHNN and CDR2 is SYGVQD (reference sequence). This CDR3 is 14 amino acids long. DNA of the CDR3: TGCGCCAGCAGAACAGGGACGGGCTCAGGCGAGCAGTACTTC. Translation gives CASRTGTGSGEQYF.

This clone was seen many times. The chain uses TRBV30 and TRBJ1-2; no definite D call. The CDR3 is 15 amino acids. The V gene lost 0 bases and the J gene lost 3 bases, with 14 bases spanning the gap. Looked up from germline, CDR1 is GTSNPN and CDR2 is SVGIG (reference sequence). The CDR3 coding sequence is TGTGCCTGGAGTGTGGATTCCCCCGTCTACTATGGCTACACCTTC. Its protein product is CAWSVDSPVYYGYTF.

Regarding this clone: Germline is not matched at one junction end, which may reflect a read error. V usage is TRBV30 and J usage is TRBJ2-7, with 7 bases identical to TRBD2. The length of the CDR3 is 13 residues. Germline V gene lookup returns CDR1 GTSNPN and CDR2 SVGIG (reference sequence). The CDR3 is CAWGGVAPYGQYF. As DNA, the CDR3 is TGTGCCTGGGGGGGGGTCGCTCCCTACGGGCAGTACTTC.

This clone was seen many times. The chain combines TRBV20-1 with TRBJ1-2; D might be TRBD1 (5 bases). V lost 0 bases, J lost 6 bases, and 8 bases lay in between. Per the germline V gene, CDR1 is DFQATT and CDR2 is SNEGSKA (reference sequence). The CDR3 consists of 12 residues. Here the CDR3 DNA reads TGCAGTGCTAGAGATTCGGGGGATGGCTACACCTTC. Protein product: CSARDSGDGYTF.

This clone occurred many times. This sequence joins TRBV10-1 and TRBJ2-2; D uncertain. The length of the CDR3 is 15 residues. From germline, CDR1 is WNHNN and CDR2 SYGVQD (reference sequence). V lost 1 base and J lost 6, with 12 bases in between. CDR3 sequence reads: CASSEFFLGSGELFF. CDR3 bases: TGCGCCAGCAGTGAGTTTTTTCTGGGCTCCGGGGAGCTGTTTTTT.

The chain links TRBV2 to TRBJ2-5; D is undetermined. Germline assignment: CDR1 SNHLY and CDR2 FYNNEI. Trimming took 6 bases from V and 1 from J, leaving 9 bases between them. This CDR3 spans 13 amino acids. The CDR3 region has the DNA TGTGCCAGCAGAACCTACGCCCAAGAGACCCAGTACTTC. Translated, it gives CASRTYAQETQYF.

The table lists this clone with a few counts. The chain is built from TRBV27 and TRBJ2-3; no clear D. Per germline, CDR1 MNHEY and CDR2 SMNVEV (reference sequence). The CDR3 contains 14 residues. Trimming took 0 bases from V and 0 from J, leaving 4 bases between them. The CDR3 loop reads CASSLSDSTDTQYF. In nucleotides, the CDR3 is TGTGCCAGCAGTTTATCGGATAGCACAGATACGCAGTATTTT.

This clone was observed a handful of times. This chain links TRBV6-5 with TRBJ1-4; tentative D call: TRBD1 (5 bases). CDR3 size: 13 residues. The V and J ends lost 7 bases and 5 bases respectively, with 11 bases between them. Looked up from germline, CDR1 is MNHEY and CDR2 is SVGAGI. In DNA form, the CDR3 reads TGTGCCAGCACGGGGCAGAGCAATGAAAAACTGTTTTTT. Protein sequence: CASTGQSNEKLFF.

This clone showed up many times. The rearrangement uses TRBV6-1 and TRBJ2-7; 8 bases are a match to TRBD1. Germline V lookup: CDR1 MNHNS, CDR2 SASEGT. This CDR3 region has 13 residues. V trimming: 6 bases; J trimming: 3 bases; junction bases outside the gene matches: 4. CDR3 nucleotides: TGTGCCAGCAGCGCAACAGGGGGCTACGAGCAGTACTTC. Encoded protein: CASSATGGYEQYF.

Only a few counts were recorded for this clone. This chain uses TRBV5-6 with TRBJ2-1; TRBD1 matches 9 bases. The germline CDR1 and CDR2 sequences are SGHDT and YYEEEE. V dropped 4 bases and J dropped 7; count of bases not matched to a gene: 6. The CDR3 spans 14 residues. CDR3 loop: CASSPGQGYNEQFF. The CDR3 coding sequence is TGTGCCAGCAGCCCGGGACAGGGCTATAATGAGCAGTTCTTC.

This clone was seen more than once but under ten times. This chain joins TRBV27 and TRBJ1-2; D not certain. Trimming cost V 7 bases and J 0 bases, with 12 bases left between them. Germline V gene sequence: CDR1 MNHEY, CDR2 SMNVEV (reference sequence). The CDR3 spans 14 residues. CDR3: CASTMSASNYGYTF. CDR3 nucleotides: TGTGCCAGCACCATGTCAGCCTCTAACTATGGCTACACCTTC.

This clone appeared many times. The CDR3 DNA follows: TGTGCCATCAGTGAGAGGACTCTGGACACTGAAGCTTTCTTT. It translates to CAISERTLDTEAFF. The chain joins TRBV10-3 to TRBJ1-1; no reliable D call. This CDR3 is built from 14 residues. CDR1 is ENHRY and CDR2 is SYGVKD in the germline V gene. Trimming pared 2 bases from V and 3 bases from J, leaving 10 bases between.

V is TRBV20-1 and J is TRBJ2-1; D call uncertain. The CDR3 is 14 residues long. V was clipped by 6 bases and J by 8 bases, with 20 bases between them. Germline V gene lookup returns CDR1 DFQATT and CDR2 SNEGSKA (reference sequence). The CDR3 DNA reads TGCAGTGCCCCTCTTGGCCATTCCGTCGATGAGCAGTTCTTC. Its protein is CSAPLGHSVDEQFF.

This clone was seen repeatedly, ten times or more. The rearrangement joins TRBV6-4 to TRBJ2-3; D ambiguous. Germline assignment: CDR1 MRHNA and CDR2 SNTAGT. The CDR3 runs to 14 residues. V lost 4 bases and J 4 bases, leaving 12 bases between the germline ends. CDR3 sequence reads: CASSVAAAADTQYF. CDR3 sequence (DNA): TGTGCCAGCAGTGTGGCCGCGGCGGCAGATACGCAGTATTTT.

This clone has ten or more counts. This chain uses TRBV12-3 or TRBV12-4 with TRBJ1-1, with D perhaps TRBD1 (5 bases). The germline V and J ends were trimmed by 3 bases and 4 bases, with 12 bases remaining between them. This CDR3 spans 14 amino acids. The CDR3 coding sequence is TGTGCCAGCAGTTTTGGGGGATGGGGCACTGAAGCTTTCTTT. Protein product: CASSFGGWGTEAFF.